This T cell receptor beta chain was recorded in a study of blood T cells in healthy people across ages. Study results and limitations: Diversity of TCR beta per million T cells declined in a roughly linear way with age.

The authors ran a second PCR of about 6 to 11 cycles using a sample-barcoded 5' primer and a J-beta primer mix. TCRdb processed the 5' RACE reads anew with MiXCR; each CDR3 protein has one entry. The sample lists some 1.5 million distinct CDR3 sequences, roughly 27% occurring once. A word on this clonotype: The antigen remains undetermined.

Germline CDR1 ENHRY, CDR2 SYGVKD. This CDR3 contains 16 residues. V was pared by 6 bases and J by 6 bases, with 9 bases of the junction left unmatched. The rearrangement joins TRBV10-3 to TRBJ2-1; TRBD1 agrees at 12 bases. The sample was blood. This sequence was found in a woman aged 25-40 years in good health. The chain's CDR3 is CAISNPGQGAFNEQFF. The CDR3 DNA reads as TGTGCCATCAGCAATCCGGGACAGGGGGCTTTCAATGAGCAGTTCTTC.